The next 24 T cell receptor beta chains were all read from a single sample in a study of CD8 T cells in ankylosing spondylitis. One entry per CDR3 protein results from TCRdb running MiXCR on the 5' RACE reads. The sample contains about 240,000 distinct CDR3 sequences, roughly a quarter of which appear only once. The specimen was blood, either unsorted or a sorted T cell fraction (not recorded which). These TCRs come from a male donor with ankylosing spondylitis or in good health (not recorded which).

This clonotype was seen only a few times. The rearrangement joins TRBV12-3 or TRBV12-4 to TRBJ1-4, with 8 positions matching TRBD1. This CDR3 spans 14 amino acids. V trimming: 6 bases; J trimming: 7 bases; junction bases outside the gene matches: 7. This CDR3 is CASRQDRASEKLFF. CDR3 coding DNA: TGTGCCAGCAGACAGGACAGGGCCAGTGAAAAACTGTTTTTT.

The chain is built from TRBV2 and TRBJ2-1; 8 bases align to TRBD2. Losses at the gene ends were 6 bases for V and 4 bases for J; bases not matched to a gene: 8. CDR1 and CDR2 from the germline V gene are SNHLY and FYNNEI. This CDR3 has 15 amino acids. The CDR3 sequence: CASRKAGALYNEQFF. For the CDR3, the DNA is TGTGCCAGCAGAAAAGCGGGGGCCCTATACAATGAGCAGTTCTTC.

In this sample, this clonotype turned up many times. The rearrangement joins TRBV7-9 to TRBJ2-7; D might be TRBD1 (6 bases). CDR1 is SEHNR and CDR2 is FQNEAQ in the germline V gene (reference sequence). The V end was cut by 5 bases, the J end by 1 base, with 18 bases between. This CDR3 has 16 amino acids. The CDR3 DNA reads TGTGCCAGCAGCGACGAAGACAGGTCCGGGTCCTACGAGCAGTACTTC. Translating gives CASSDEDRSGSYEQYF.

This clonotype occurred many times. The V call is TRBV20-1, the J call TRBJ2-3; TRBD2 agrees at 9 bases. J gave up 4 bases and V 3 bases, and 8 bases lay outside the gene matches. This CDR3 region has 15 residues. In germline, CDR1 is DFQATT, CDR2 SNEGSKA (reference sequence). The CDR3 loop is CSASEGGGAPDTQYF. CDR3 sequence (DNA): TGCAGTGCTAGTGAGGGCGGGGGGGCCCCAGATACGCAGTATTTT.

V is TRBV20-1 and J is TRBJ1-2, with D possibly matching TRBD1 (6 bases). The CDR3 consists of 11 residues. V was cut by 5 bases and J by 5 bases, with 9 bases left in between. Per germline, CDR1 DFQATT and CDR2 SNEGSKA (reference sequence). CDR3 sequence (DNA): TGCAGTGCTGTACAGGGTTATGGCTACACCTTC. This encodes CSAVQGYGYTF.

The chain uses TRBV12-3 or TRBV12-4 and TRBJ2-1; D is possibly TRBD2 (7 bases). The CDR3 covers 14 residues. Trimming pared 8 bases from V and 9 bases from J, leaving 20 bases between. CDR3 in amino acids: CASLQSGASGEQFF. CDR3 sequence (DNA): TGTGCCAGCCTCCAGTCGGGGGCTAGCGGTGAGCAGTTCTTC.

This clonotype was counted ten times or more. V is TRBV13 and J is TRBJ2-7; D is ambiguous. This CDR3 is 11 amino acids long. Trimming removed 5 bases from V and 3 bases from J, with 5 bases in between. Germline V gene sequence: CDR1 PRHDT, CDR2 FYEKMQ (reference sequence). CDR3 bases: TGTGCCAGCAGCGGAAGCTACGAGCAGTACTTC. Its protein product is CASSGSYEQYF.

This clonotype was picked up a small number of times. This rearrangement joins TRBV12-3 or TRBV12-4 to TRBJ2-1; a possible D gene is TRBD1 (5 bases). Trimming removed 7 bases at V and 6 bases at J, with 13 bases between. This CDR3 contains 13 residues. The CDR3 loop reads CASKIDRFNEQFF. The CDR3 bases are TGTGCCAGCAAAATCGACAGATTCAATGAGCAGTTCTTC.

This chain links TRBV12-3 or TRBV12-4 with TRBJ2-5; D not certain. Trimming shortened V by 3 bases and J by 6 bases, and 11 bases separated the two germline ends. This CDR3 contains 13 residues. In DNA, the CDR3 is TGTGCCAGCAGTTTGCGTGGCGTAAAGACCCAGTACTTC. This translates into CASSLRGVKTQYF.

This clonotype was detected a few times. The chain carries TRBV5-1 and TRBJ2-7; D gene ambiguous. The germline V gene encodes CDR1 SGHRS and CDR2 YFSETQ. The CDR3 consists of 15 residues. Trimming removed 5 bases from V and 2 bases from J, with 17 bases in between. The CDR3 DNA reads as TGCGCCAGCAGACTTGGATCGGAAAGTGCCTACGAGCAGTACTTC. Translated: CASRLGSESAYEQYF. Drawing the rest from reference TRBV5-1 and TRBJ2-7, the complete variable domain is KAGVTQTPRYLIKTRGQQVTLSCSPISGHRSVSWYQQTPGQGLQFLFEYFSETQRNKGNFPGRFSGRQFSNSRSEMNVSTLELGDSALYLCASRLGSESAYEQYFGPGTRLTVT.

This chain uses TRBV19 with TRBJ2-3; D remains ambiguous. The V end lost 7 bases, the J end lost 2 bases, and 13 bases lay between the germline ends. CDR3 length equals 14 residues. Germline V lookup: CDR1 LNHDA, CDR2 SQIVND (reference sequence). CDR3 DNA sequence: TGTGCCAGTACCCCTGGGGTAGCCACAGATACGCAGTATTTT. Translating gives CASTPGVATDTQYF.

The chain uses TRBV20-1 and TRBJ2-3, with TRBD2 matching 8 bases. V shed 6 bases and J 2 bases; nucleotides not matched to a gene: 7. CDR1 is DFQATT, CDR2 SNEGSKA, per germline (reference sequence). The CDR3 length is 14 residues. In nucleotides, the CDR3 is TGCAGTGCCGGAATTAGCGGGGCCACAGATACGCAGTATTTT. The encoded protein is CSAGISGATDTQYF.

This clonotype occurred a few times. J is TRBJ2-3 and V is TRBV20-1; D remains ambiguous. V was cut by 8 bases and J by 1 base, with 16 bases left in between. The germline V gene encodes CDR1 DFQATT and CDR2 SNEGSKA (reference sequence). The CDR3 is 14 amino acids. In DNA form, the CDR3 reads TGCAGTACCAGAGGCGAGATCGGCACAGATACGCAGTATTTT. Protein product: CSTRGEIGTDTQYF.

The J gene is TRBJ2-5, the V gene TRBV20-1, with 12 bases identical to TRBD2. This CDR3 comprises 14 residues. J lost 7 bases, V lost 1 base, and 4 bases had no gene match. Germline loops: CDR1 DFQATT, CDR2 SNEGSKA (reference sequence). This chain's CDR3 is CSARGTSGASTQYF. DNA for the CDR3: TGCAGTGCTAGAGGGACTAGCGGGGCATCGACCCAGTACTTC.

This clonotype was recorded at least ten times. The chain links TRBV6-4 to TRBJ2-3; D is uncertain. Trimming took 0 bases from V and 2 from J, leaving 9 bases between them. Germline lookup yields CDR1 MRHNA and CDR2 SNTAGT. This CDR3 is 15 amino acids long. CDR3 coding DNA: TGTGCCAGCAGTGACTCCAGACAACACACAGATACGCAGTATTTT. Translated, it gives CASSDSRQHTDTQYF.

CDR3 loop: CASSRVMRDNEQFF. CDR3 DNA: TGTGCCAGCAGCCGGGTCATGCGTGACAATGAGCAGTTCTTC. The chain links TRBV4-2 to TRBJ2-1; unclear D gene. Germline CDR1 reads LGHNA; CDR2 reads YNFKEQ. The length of the CDR3 is 14 residues. V lost 4 bases and J 5 bases, leaving 12 bases between the germline ends.

This chain connects TRBV12-3 or TRBV12-4 to TRBJ2-1, with D perhaps assigned TRBD1 or TRBD2 (7 bases each). Trimming took off 7 bases at V and 3 bases at J, with 16 bases between the two ends. The CDR3 covers 15 residues. This CDR3 is CASIGGDSYYNEQFF. CDR3 nucleotides: TGTGCCAGCATTGGGGGGGACAGCTACTACAATGAGCAGTTCTTC.

This clonotype has at least ten counts. V is TRBV5-1 and J is TRBJ2-4, with D unresolved. The length of the CDR3 is 15 residues. The germline V gene has CDR1 SGHRS and CDR2 YFSETQ. V was shortened by 4 bases and J by 1 base, with 12 bases between the two germline ends. The CDR3 bases are TGCGCCAGCAGCATCGTGGCCGGGGCCAAAAACATTCAGTACTTC. Protein product: CASSIVAGAKNIQYF.

The rearrangement joins TRBV20-1 to TRBJ2-7, with D perhaps given as TRBD1 or TRBD2 (5 bases each). The CDR3 loop spans 13 amino acids. CDR1 and CDR2 from the germline V gene are DFQATT and SNEGSKA (reference sequence). Trimming stripped 0 bases from V and 4 bases from J, with 10 bases between. The CDR3 region has the DNA TGCAGTGCTAGAGATGAGGGGTTGTACGAGCAGTACTTC. Protein: CSARDEGLYEQYF.

About this clonotype itself: Given a much more abundant clone one base away, this may be a read error. Likely a read error: the CDR3 ends without its conserved phenylalanine or tryptophan. This rearrangement joins TRBV20-1 to TRBJ2-1; D ambiguous. V was cut by 3 bases and J by 2 bases, with 11 bases left in between. CDR3 length: 14 amino acids. Germline assignment: CDR1 DFQATT and CDR2 SNEGSKA (reference sequence). CDR3 DNA sequence: TGCAGTGCTAGGTCCGGGTCTACCTACAATGAGCAGTTCTAC. This sequence encodes CSARSGSTYNEQFY.

This clonotype was observed a few times. The chain has TRBV6-1 and TRBJ2-5; D remains ambiguous. V was cut by 6 bases and J by 3 bases, with 11 bases left in between. The CDR3 sequence is 13 residues long. The germline gives CDR1 MNHNS, CDR2 SASEGT. As DNA, the CDR3 is TGTGCCAGCAGGAGGACGGTTGAAGAGACCCAGTACTTC. Amino acid sequence: CASRRTVEETQYF.

The chain uses TRBV12-3 or TRBV12-4 and TRBJ2-3, with D unclear. The length of the CDR3 is 12 residues. Trimming pared 6 bases from V and 6 bases from J, leaving 10 bases between. CDR3 coding DNA: TGTGCCAGCAGGGTAATGGGGGATACGCAGTATTTT. Its protein is CASRVMGDTQYF.

This clonotype has at least ten counts. The chain is built from TRBV9 and TRBJ2-7, with D perhaps given as TRBD1 or TRBD2 (5 bases each). This CDR3 has 14 residues. Germline V gene lookup returns CDR1 SGDLS and CDR2 YYNGEE. The germline V and J ends were trimmed by 4 bases and 7 bases, with 18 bases remaining between them. The CDR3 loop is CASSMGPTSREQYF. The CDR3 DNA reads TGTGCCAGCAGCATGGGACCGACCTCTAGGGAGCAGTACTTC.

This clonotype turned up a few times. This rearrangement joins TRBV29-1 to TRBJ1-5, with D possibly matching TRBD1 (6 bases). This CDR3 has 13 residues. Germline lookup yields CDR1 SQVTM and CDR2 ANQGSEA. The V end lost 5 bases, the J end lost 5 bases, and 13 bases lay between the germline ends. DNA for the CDR3: TGCAGCGTTAGACCGGACAGAGATCAGCCCCAGCATTTT. Its translation is CSVRPDRDQPQHF.